This entry describes one T cell receptor (beta chain). Its specificity is unknown. V shed 0 bases and J shed 3 bases, with 13 bases lying between them. The CDR3 contains 16 residues. Germline assignment: CDR1 SGDLS and CDR2 YYNGEE. The data originate from a study of human T cells and chemical hapten exposure. Whole-study findings and limits: No alteration of TCRs above 1 in 1000 frequency was seen with DPC sensitization.

The time point denotes: patch test 2, 6 weeks after DPC sensitization. Documented treatment: therapeutic diphenylcyclopropenone sensitization with weekly scalp DPC. Blood draws came before every patch-test application. It was from unfractionated whole blood that total RNA was extracted. TCRdb called the RACE reads again in MiXCR, with one record for every CDR3 protein. Of 90,000 to 110,000 distinct CDR3 sequences listed, about a tenth were seen once; the top ten hold about 3.1%. This sequence was found in a woman aged 40-49 years with alopecia areata. Some clones in this sample may be carry-over from other donors' samples. The chain employs TRBV9 and TRBJ2-1, with D perhaps assigned TRBD1 or TRBD2 (6 bases each). The sequencing here drew on whole blood, taken in connection with sensitization to the hapten diphenylcyclopropenone (DPC). DNA of the CDR3: TGTGCCAGCAGCGTAGACCGGGGGCCCTACTACAATGAGCAGTTCTTC. Encoded protein: CASSVDRGPYYNEQFF.